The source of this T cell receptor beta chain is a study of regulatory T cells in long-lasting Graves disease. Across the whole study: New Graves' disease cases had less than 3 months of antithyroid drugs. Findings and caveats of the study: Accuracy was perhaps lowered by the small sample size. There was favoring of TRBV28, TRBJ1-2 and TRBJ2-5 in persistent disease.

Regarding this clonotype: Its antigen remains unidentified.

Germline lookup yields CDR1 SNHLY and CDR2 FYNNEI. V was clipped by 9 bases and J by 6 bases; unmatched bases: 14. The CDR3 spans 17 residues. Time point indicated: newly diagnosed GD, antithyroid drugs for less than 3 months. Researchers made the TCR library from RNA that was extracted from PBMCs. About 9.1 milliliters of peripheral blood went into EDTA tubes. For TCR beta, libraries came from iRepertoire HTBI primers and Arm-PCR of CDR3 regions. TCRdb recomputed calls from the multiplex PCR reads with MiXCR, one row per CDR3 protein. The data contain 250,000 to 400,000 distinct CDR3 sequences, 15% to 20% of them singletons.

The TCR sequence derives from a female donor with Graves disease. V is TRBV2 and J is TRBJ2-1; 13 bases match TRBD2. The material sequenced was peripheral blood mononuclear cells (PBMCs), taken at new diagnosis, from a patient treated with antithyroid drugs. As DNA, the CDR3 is TGTGCCAGAAGTCCACCCGGGACTAGCGGGAACTTCAATGAGCAGTTCTTC. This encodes CARSPPGTSGNFNEQFF.